This T cell receptor beta chain comes out of a study of T-cell memory formation after mild COVID-19. Study outcomes and limitations: That cross-reactive memory joined was suggested by some responding clones appearing in pre-infection memory. Whether second-wave clones peaking at day 37 were SARS-CoV-2 specific went unconfirmed. For contracting clones, CD4+ ones sat mainly in CM and EM, CD8+ in EMRA.

This clonotype was seen a few times. The target antigen is unknown. TCRdb called the 5' RACE reads again in MiXCR, with one record for every CDR3 protein. The repertoire holds roughly 620,000 distinct CDR3 sequences, about 20% seen once, with 12% in the top ten. With 4 bases clipped from V and 2 bases from J, the junction kept 9 bases outside the gene matches. Germline CDR1 reads SGHRS; CDR2 reads YFSETQ. This CDR3 has 16 residues. The source is an adult woman who had mild COVID-19 (a few samples of this study predate the infection). Cell type and time point are not known. The rearrangement links TRBV5-1 to TRBJ2-5, with TRBD2 matching 9 bases. Specimen: PBMCs or a T cell subset sorted from them (not recorded which). CDR3 sequence: CASSKTGGGEQETQYF. The CDR3 DNA is TGCGCCAGCAGCAAGACTGGCGGGGGGGAACAAGAGACCCAGTACTTC.